This paragraph reports one TCR beta chain. CDR3 length: 16 residues. The ends lost 5 bases at V and 0 bases at J; junction bases unmatched: 7. In germline, CDR1 is LGHNA, CDR2 YSLEER. The repertoire was sequenced with immunoSEQ multiplex PCR; TCRdb's copy has only in-frame clones and lacks some. This repertoire shows 410,000 or so clones, approximately 90% found once; its top ten account for roughly 1.5%. This entry belongs to a study of blood T cell repertoires in COVID-19. Material for sequencing was peripheral blood. This TCR derives from a woman aged 40 to 49 with COVID-19, enrolled during active disease. This chain uses TRBV4-3 with TRBJ1-5; 7 nucleotides line up with TRBD1. CDR3 nucleotides: TGCGCCAGCAGCTTACGGACAGGCGATAGCAATCAGCCCCAGCATTTT. Translated, it gives CASSLRTGDSNQPQHF.